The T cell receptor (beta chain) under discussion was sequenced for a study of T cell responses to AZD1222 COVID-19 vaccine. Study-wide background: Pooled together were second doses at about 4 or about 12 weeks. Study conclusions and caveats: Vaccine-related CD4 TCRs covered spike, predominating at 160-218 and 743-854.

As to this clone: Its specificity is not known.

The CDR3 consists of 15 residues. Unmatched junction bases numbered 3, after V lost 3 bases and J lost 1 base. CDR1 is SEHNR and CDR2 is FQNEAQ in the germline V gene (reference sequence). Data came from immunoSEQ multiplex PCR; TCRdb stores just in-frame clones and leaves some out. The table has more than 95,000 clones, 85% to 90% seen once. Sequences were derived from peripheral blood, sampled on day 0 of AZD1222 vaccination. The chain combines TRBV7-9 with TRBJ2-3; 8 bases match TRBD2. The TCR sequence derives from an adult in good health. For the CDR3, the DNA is TGTGCCAGCAGCTTGCGGGAGGTCCGCACAGATACGCAGTATTTT. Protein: CASSLREVRTDTQYF.